This TCR beta chain came from a study of T cells after yellow fever vaccination. The wider study: Those fractions that held only low numbers of cells were prepared using the SMART-Seq v4 Ultra Low Input RNA kit.

Many counts were recorded for this clonotype. Its specificity is unknown. V was clipped by 4 bases and J by 5 bases, with 12 bases between them. The CDR3 is 12 amino acids. From germline, CDR1 is SQVTM and CDR2 ANQGSEA. Broader study findings: Once the booster was given, most primary-vaccination clones reappeared, at roughly 96% for CD4 and more than 85% for CD8.

A 5'RACE template-switching step, the method used to make TCR cDNA, added a universal primer site and UMIs. MiXCR, applied by TCRdb to the 5' RACE reads, yields one record per CDR3 protein. There are 85,000 to 100,000 distinct CDR3 sequences in the sample; roughly 6% occur only once, and just over 40% lies in the top ten. Source: CD8+ T cells sorted from PBMCs, taken 10 days after the yellow fever booster vaccination. The genes are TRBV29-1 and TRBJ2-7, with a tentative D call TRBD2 (6 bases). The clonotype comes from a man between 18 and 35 years old who received the YFV17D yellow fever vaccine. CDR3 amino acids: CSVAWGDHEQYF. In DNA, the CDR3 is TGCAGCGTTGCTTGGGGGGACCACGAGCAGTACTTC.